This TCR beta chain was identified in a study of T cells after yellow fever vaccination. Whole-study results and caveats: Post-booster reappearance was seen for most primary-vaccination clones (about 96% CD4, 75% to 90% CD8). Abundant clonotypes from the bulk population could contaminate FACS-sorted repertoires. CD4 and CD8 compartments shared a small share of clonotypes.

Germline V CDR1 and CDR2: SGHTS, YDEGEE. Trimming pared 7 bases from V and 3 bases from J, leaving 15 bases between. The CDR3 sequence is 14 residues long. A note on this clonotype: Antigen specificity is unknown.

TCRdb independently ran MiXCR on the 5' RACE reads; one entry per CDR3 protein. The sample shows 350,000 to 450,000 distinct CDR3 sequences, 15% to 20% of them seen only once. The receptor was isolated from a man aged 18 to 30 who received the YFV17D yellow fever vaccine. This chain joins TRBV5-8 and TRBJ2-3; a weak D match, TRBD2 (6 bases). Sequencing was performed on PBMCs, taken before the yellow fever booster vaccination. The CDR3 sequence: CASERGVGTDTQYF. The CDR3 DNA reads TGTGCCAGCGAGCGCGGGGTTGGAACAGATACGCAGTATTTT.